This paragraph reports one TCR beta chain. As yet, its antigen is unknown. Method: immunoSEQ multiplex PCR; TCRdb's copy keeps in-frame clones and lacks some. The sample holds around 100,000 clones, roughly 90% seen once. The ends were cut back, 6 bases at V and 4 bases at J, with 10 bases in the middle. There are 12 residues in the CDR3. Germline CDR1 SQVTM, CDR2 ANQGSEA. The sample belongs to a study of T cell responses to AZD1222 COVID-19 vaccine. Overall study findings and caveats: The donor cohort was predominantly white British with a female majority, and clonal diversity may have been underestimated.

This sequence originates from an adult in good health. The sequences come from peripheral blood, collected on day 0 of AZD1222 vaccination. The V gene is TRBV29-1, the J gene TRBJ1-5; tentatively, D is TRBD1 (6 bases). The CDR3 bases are TGCAGCGTCGGGACACAGAATCAGCCCCAGCATTTT. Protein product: CSVGTQNQPQHF.